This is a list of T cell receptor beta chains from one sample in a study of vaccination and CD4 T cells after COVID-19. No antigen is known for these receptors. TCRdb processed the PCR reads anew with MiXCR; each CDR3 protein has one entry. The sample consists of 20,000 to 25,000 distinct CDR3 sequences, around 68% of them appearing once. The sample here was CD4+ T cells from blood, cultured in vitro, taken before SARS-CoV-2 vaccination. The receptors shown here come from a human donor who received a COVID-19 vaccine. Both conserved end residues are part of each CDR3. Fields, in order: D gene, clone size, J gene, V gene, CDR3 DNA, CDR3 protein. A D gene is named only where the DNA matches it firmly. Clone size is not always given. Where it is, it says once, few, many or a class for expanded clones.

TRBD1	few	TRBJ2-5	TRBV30	TGTGCCTGGAGTCACGGGACAGACCAAGAGACCCAGTACTTC	CAWSHGTDQETQYF
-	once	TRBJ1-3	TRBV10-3	TGTGCCATCAGTGAGACATTTCTCAGGACGCGGGGAAACACCAAATATTTT	CAISETFLRTRGNTKYF
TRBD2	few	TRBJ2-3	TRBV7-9	TGTGCCAGCAGCTTAGTGCGCGGGGGGGCCGAAGATACGCAGTATTTT	CASSLVRGGAEDTQYF
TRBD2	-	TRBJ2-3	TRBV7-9	TGTGCCAGCAGCTCGACTAGCGGGAAATCAGATACGCAGTATTTT	CASSSTSGKSDTQYF
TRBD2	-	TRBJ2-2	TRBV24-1	TGTGCCACCAGTGCCCCTTTTGCGGGGGGGCCTAAGACCGGGGAGCTGTTTTTT	CATSAPFAGGPKTGELFF
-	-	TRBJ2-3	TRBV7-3	TGTGCCAGCAGCTTGTTGGGGGGGGCTTGGGATACGCAGTATTTT	CASSLLGGAWDTQYF
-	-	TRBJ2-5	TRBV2	TGTGCCAGCAGTGAAGCGAGGACAGTAGAGACCCAGTACTTC	CASSEARTVETQYF
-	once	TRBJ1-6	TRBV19	TGTGCCAGTAGTATATTACCGGGCGGTGGCTCACCCCTCCACTTT	CASSILPGGGSPLHF
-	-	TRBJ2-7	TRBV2	TGTGCCAGCAGTGTGCAGCACGAGCAGTACTTC	CASSVQHEQYF
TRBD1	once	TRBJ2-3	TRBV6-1	TGTGCCAGCAGGGGCGGACAGGCTCGCACAGATACGCAGTATTTT	CASRGGQARTDTQYF
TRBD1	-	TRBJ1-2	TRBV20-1	TGCAGTGCTACAGGACAGGGGGCTAATAATAGTGGCTACACCTTC	CSATGQGANNSGYTF
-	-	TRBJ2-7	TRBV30	TGTGCCTGGAGCGCGAGGTTTTCCTACGAGCAGTACTTC	CAWSARFSYEQYF
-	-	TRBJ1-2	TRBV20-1	TGCAGTGCTGCCAGGCCGCAGGGCTTTTATGGCTACACCTTC	CSAARPQGFYGYTF
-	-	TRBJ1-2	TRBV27	TGTGCCAGCAGTATAGAGGACCCCCCCGGGAACTATGGCTACACCTTC	CASSIEDPPGNYGYTF
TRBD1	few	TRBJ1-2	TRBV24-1	TGTGCCACCAGTGAAGGGGGCCCCTATGGCTACACCTTC	CATSEGGPYGYTF
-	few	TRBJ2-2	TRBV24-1	TGTGCCACCAGCTTGACAGCCCCGAGCACCGGGGAGCTGTTTTTT	CATSLTAPSTGELFF
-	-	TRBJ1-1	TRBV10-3	TGTGCCATCAGGAGGTCCAGAGACGGGCAGGTGGGCACTGAAGCTTTCTTT	CAIRRSRDGQVGTEAFF
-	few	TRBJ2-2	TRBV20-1	TGCAGTGCTAGAGATTTCCAGGAAGGCACCGGGGAGCTGTTTTTT	CSARDFQEGTGELFF
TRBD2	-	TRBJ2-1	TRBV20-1	TGCAGTGCTAGAGATCCGCTAGCGGGGGAGGCGCAGTTCTTC	CSARDPLAGEAQFF
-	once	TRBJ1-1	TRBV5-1	TGCGCCAGCAGCTTGAAAGAGCAGGTCGATGCTTTCTTT	CASSLKEQVDAFF